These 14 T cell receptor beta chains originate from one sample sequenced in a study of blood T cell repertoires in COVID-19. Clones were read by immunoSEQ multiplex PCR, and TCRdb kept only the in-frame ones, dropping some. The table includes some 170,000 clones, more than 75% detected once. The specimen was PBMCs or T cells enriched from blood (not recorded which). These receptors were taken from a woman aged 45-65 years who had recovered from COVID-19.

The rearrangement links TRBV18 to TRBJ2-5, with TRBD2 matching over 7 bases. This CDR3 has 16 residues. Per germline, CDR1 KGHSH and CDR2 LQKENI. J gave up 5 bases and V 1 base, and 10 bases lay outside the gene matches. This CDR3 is CASSPRSSGGVETQYF. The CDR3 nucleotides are TGTGCCAGCTCACCACGTTCTAGCGGAGGGGTGGAGACCCAGTACTTC.

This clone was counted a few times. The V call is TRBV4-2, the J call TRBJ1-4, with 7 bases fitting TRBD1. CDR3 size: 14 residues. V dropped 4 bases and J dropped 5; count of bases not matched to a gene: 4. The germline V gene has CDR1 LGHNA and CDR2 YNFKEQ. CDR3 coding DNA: TGTGCCAGCAGCCCCGGGACAGCGAATGAAAAACTGTTTTTT. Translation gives CASSPGTANEKLFF.

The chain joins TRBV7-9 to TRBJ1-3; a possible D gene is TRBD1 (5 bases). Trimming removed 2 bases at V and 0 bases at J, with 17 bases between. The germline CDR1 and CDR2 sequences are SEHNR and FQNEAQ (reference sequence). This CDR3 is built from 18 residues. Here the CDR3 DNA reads TGTGCCAGCAGCTTAAGCGGGGGACTGACCAGCTCTGGAAACACCATATATTTT. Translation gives CASSLSGGLTSSGNTIYF.

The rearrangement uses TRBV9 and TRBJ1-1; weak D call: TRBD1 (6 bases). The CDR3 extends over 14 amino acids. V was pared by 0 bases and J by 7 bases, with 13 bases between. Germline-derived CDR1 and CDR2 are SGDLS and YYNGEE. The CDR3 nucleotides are TGTGCCAGCAGCGTAGATATGGGGGCAAATGAAGCTTTCTTT. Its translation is CASSVDMGANEAFF.

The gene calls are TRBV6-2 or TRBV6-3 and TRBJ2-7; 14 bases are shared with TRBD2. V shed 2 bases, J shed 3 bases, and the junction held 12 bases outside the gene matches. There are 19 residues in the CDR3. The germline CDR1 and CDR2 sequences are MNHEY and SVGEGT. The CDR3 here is CASSYDGTSGRATNYEQYF. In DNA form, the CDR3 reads TGTGCCAGCAGTTACGATGGGACTAGCGGGAGAGCTACCAACTACGAGCAGTACTTC.

This CDR3 is CASSVEPRQGGTDTQYF. The CDR3 DNA reads as TGTGCCAGCAGCGTAGAACCGCGACAGGGTGGAACAGATACGCAGTATTTT. The gene calls are TRBV9 and TRBJ2-3, with TRBD1 matching over 7 bases. Germline V lookup: CDR1 SGDLS, CDR2 YYNGEE. This CDR3 contains 17 residues. V shed 0 bases and J 3 bases; nucleotides not matched to a gene: 10.

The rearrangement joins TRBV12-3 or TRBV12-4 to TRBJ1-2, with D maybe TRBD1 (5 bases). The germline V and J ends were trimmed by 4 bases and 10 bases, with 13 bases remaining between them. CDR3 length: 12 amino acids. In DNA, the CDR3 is TGTGCCAGCAGTTCTGCAGGGTGGGACTACACCTTC. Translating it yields CASSSAGWDYTF.

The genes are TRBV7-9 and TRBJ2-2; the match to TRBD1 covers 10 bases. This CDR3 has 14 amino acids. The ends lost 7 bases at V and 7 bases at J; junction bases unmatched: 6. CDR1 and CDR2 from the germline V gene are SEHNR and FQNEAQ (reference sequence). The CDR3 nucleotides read TGTGCCAGCACCGGTGGGACAGGGGACGGGGAGCTGTTTTTT. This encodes CASTGGTGDGELFF. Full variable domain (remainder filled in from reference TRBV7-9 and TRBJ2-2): DTGVSQNPRHKITKRGQNVTFRCDPISEHNRLYWYRQTLGQGPEFLTYFQNEAQLEKSRLLSDRFSAERPKGSFSTLEIQRTEQGDSAMYLCASTGGTGDGELFFGEGSRLTVL.

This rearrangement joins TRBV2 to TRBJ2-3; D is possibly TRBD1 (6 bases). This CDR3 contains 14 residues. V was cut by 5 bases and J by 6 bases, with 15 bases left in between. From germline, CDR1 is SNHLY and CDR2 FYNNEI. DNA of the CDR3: TGTGCCAGCAGTAACCGGGACACCGGGGATACGCAGTATTTT. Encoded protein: CASSNRDTGDTQYF.

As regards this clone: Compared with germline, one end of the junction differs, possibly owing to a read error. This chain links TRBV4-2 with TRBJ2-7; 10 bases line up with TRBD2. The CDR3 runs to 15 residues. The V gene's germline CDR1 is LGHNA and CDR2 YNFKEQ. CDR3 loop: CASRQAGTSDYEQYF. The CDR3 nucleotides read TGTGCCAGCAGGCAAGCAGGGACTAGCGACTACGAGCAGTACTTC.

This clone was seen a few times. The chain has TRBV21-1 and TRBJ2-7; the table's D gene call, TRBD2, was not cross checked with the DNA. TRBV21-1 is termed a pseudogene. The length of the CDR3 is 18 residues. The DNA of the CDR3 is TGTGCCAGCAGCAAATCGGGACTAGCGGGTCTAGGTAGTTACGAGCAGTACTTC. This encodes CASSKSGLAGLGSYEQYF.

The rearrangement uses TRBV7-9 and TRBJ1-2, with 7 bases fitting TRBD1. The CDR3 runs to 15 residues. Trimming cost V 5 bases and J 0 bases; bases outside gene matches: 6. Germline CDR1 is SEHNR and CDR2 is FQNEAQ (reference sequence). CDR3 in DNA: TGTGCCAGCAGCATAAACAGGGGCCCTAACTATGGCTACACCTTC. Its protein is CASSINRGPNYGYTF.

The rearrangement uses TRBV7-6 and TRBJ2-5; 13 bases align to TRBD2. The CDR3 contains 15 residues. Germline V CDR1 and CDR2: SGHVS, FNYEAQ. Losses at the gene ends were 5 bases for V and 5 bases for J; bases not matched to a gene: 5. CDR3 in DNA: TGTGCCAGCAGCCCGCAGACTAGCGGGGGGGAGACCCAGTACTTC. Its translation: CASSPQTSGGETQYF.

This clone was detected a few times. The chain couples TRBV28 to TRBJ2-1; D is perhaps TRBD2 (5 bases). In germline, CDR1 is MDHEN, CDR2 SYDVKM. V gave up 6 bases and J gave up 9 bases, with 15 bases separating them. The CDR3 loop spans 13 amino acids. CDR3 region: CASSLAQSVEQFF. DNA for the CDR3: TGTGCCAGCAGCCTAGCCCAGAGTGTTGAGCAGTTCTTC.